One sample yielded the 19 T cell receptor beta chains listed below, sequenced in a study of T cell responses to AZD1222 COVID-19 vaccine (dated by TCRdb to the early 2020s). Sample time point, as interpreted from the label and publication: baseline before first vaccination. The library was made by the immunoSEQ multiplex PCR assay. The table was pulled from immuneACCESS by TCRdb, which kept in-frame rearrangements only. Such tables lose some clones; where checked, under half of the loss comes from unresolved V genes, and the rest has no known cause. Recorded for this sample are under 200,000 clones; about 89% of them occurred a single time. Jointly, the top ten make up approximately 2% of the sample. The sample here was peripheral blood, taken on day 0 of AZD1222 vaccination. The receptor set was obtained from an adult in good health.

Written as DNA, the CDR3 is TGTGCCAGCAGGATGACAGGGTCCTACGAGCAGTACTTC. Protein sequence: CASRMTGSYEQYF. This chain connects TRBV2 to TRBJ2-7; 7 nucleotides line up with TRBD1. This CDR3 spans 13 amino acids. V lost 6 bases to trimming and J lost 1 base; unmatched junction nucleotides: 3. The germline V gene has CDR1 SNHLY and CDR2 FYNNEI.

The rearrangement joins TRBV4-3 to TRBJ2-7; 10 positions agree with TRBD1. This CDR3 region has 14 residues. Germline CDR1 and CDR2: LGHNA and YSLEER. V was clipped by 4 bases and J by 4 bases; unmatched bases: 4. This chain's CDR3 is CASSPGTGAYEQYF. The DNA of the CDR3 is TGCGCCAGCAGCCCAGGGACAGGGGCTTACGAGCAGTACTTC.

V is TRBV7-9 and J is TRBJ1-3; 7 nucleotides agree with TRBD1. This CDR3 region has 17 residues. V gave up 5 bases and J gave up 0 bases; unmatched junction bases: 10. Germline V gene data show CDR1 as SEHNR and CDR2 as FQNEAQ (reference sequence). CDR3 sequence: CASSRGDRVISGNTIYF. CDR3 in DNA: TGTGCCAGCAGCCGGGGGGACAGAGTTATCTCTGGAAACACCATATATTTT. The full variable domain, rest sourced from reference TRBV7-9 and TRBJ1-3, is DTGVSQNPRHKITKRGQNVTFRCDPISEHNRLYWYRQTLGQGPEFLTYFQNEAQLEKSRLLSDRFSAERPKGSFSTLEIQRTEQGDSAMYLCASSRGDRVISGNTIYFGEGSWLTVV.

The CDR3 DNA is TGTGCCAGCAGCGTAAACCCGGGGTACCAAGAGACCCAGTACTTC. Translating it yields CASSVNPGYQETQYF. The chain joins TRBV9 to TRBJ2-5; D perhaps matches TRBD2 (5 bases). V was shortened by 1 base and J by 0 bases, with 10 bases between the two germline ends. This CDR3 contains 15 residues. CDR1 and CDR2 from the germline V gene are SGDLS and YYNGEE.

This chain links TRBV6-5 with TRBJ2-7; 8 bases align to TRBD1. After removal of 9 bases from V and 4 bases from J, the junction contained 5 bases not matched to a gene. The CDR3 is 12 amino acids. Germline values: CDR1 MNHEY, CDR2 SVGAGI. In nucleotides, the CDR3 is TGTGCCAGTGCGACAGGGGCGTACGAGCAGTACTTC. Amino acid sequence: CASATGAYEQYF.

The gene calls are TRBV5-6 and TRBJ2-7; D possibly corresponds to TRBD2 (6 bases). V was trimmed by 5 bases and J by 5 bases, leaving 14 bases between them. The CDR3 is made up of 13 amino acids. CDR1 SGHDT and CDR2 YYEEEE come from the germline V gene. DNA for the CDR3: TGTGCCAGCAGATACCAGGGAGGAGACGAGCAGTACTTC. Protein: CASRYQGGDEQYF.

V is TRBV4-1 and J is TRBJ1-2; possibly TRBD1 for D (6 bases). Germline V gene data show CDR1 as MGHRA and CDR2 as YSYEKL. Trimming left V 3 bases short and J 5 bases short, with 16 bases between. CDR3 length equals 15 residues. The CDR3 reads CASSHAKDSMYGYTF. The DNA of the CDR3 is TGCGCCAGCAGCCACGCTAAGGACAGTATGTATGGCTACACCTTC.

The CDR3 nucleotides read TGTGCCAGCAGTGATCAGGGAGAGACCCAGTACTTC. Protein: CASSDQGETQYF. The rearrangement uses TRBV6-1 and TRBJ2-5; D perhaps matches TRBD1 (5 bases). The CDR3 spans 12 residues. Trimming shortened V by 3 bases and J by 4 bases, and 6 bases separated the two germline ends. Germline V gene lookup returns CDR1 MNHNS and CDR2 SASEGT.

The CDR3 reads CASSLALGQPPKEQYF. The CDR3 nucleotides are TGTGCCAGCAGTTTAGCTCTGGGACAGCCACCTAAAGAGCAGTACTTC. V gene TRBV27 combines with J gene TRBJ2-7; TRBD1 aligns across 7 bases. Germline CDR1 and CDR2: MNHEY and SMNVEV (reference sequence). This CDR3 has 16 amino acids. With V trimmed by 2 bases and J by 7 bases, 14 bases remained unmatched.

The chain recombines TRBV7-2 with TRBJ2-7; D is uncertain. The CDR3 is 18 amino acids. The germline CDR1 and CDR2 sequences are SGHTA and FQGNSA. The ends were cut back, 5 bases at V and 0 bases at J, with 23 bases in the middle. CDR3 sequence: CASSIPLQARVVSYEQYF. The DNA of the CDR3 is TGTGCCAGCAGCATTCCGCTCCAGGCAAGGGTCGTCTCCTACGAGCAGTACTTC.

The rearrangement joins TRBV19 to TRBJ2-7; 9 positions agree with TRBD1. Germline CDR1 LNHDA, CDR2 SQIVND (reference sequence). V shed 3 bases and J 7 bases; nucleotides not matched to a gene: 10. CDR3 length: 15 residues. The CDR3 sequence is CASSIYGTGLGEQYF. CDR3 nucleotides: TGTGCCAGTAGTATTTATGGGACAGGGCTTGGGGAGCAGTACTTC. Full variable domain (missing parts from reference TRBV19 and TRBJ2-7): DGGITQSPKYLFRKEGQNVTLSCEQNLNHDAMYWYRQDPGQGLRLIYYSQIVNDFQKGDIAEGYSVSREKKESFPLTVTSAQKNPTAFYLCASSIYGTGLGEQYFGPGTRLTVT.

The chain carries TRBV12-3 or TRBV12-4 and TRBJ2-2; D remains ambiguous. V lost 5 bases to trimming and J lost 4 bases, with 8 bases between them. The CDR3 sequence is 13 residues long. Written as DNA, the CDR3 is TGTGCCAGCAGTCCCGTGGGCACCGGGGAGCTGTTTTTT. This sequence encodes CASSPVGTGELFF.

This rearrangement joins TRBV5-4 to TRBJ1-1; D not certain. Germline loops: CDR1 SGHNT, CDR2 YYREEE (reference sequence). With 4 bases removed from V and 6 bases from J, the gap between germline ends came to 16 bases. CDR3 size: 14 residues. Here the CDR3 DNA reads TGTGCCAGCAGCCCAGATGCGGGCAGGCCTGAAGCTTTCTTT. This encodes CASSPDAGRPEAFF.

The chain is built from TRBV19 and TRBJ1-3; D gene unclear. The germline V gene encodes CDR1 LNHDA and CDR2 SQIVND (reference sequence). Trimming stripped 5 bases from V and 0 bases from J, with 11 bases between. The CDR3 has 15 amino acids. CDR3 nucleotide sequence: TGTGCCAGTAGTGAGCAGGCGATCTCTGGAAACACCATATATTTT. This codes for CASSEQAISGNTIYF.

V is TRBV6-6 and J is TRBJ1-6; D is uncertain. The CDR3 covers 16 residues. V was shortened by 2 bases and J by 9 bases, with 17 bases between the two germline ends. Germline V gives CDR1 MNHNY, CDR2 SVGAGI (reference sequence). For the CDR3, the DNA is TGTGCCAGCAGTTACCCCCGAGAGGTTCGGGGTTCACCCCTCCACTTT. Amino acid sequence: CASSYPREVRGSPLHF.

V gene TRBV5-6 combines with J gene TRBJ1-5, with 7 bases aligning to TRBD1. This CDR3 has 16 residues. The V and J ends lost 5 bases and 2 bases, in that order; junction bases with no gene match: 10. Germline loops: CDR1 SGHDT, CDR2 YYEEEE. The CDR3 sequence: CASSLRQGQGNQPQHF. CDR3 coding DNA: TGTGCCAGCAGTCTAAGACAGGGTCAGGGCAATCAGCCCCAGCATTTT.

This clone is a singleton in its sample. The rearrangement uses TRBV10-1 and TRBJ2-3; tentative D call: TRBD2 (5 bases). Germline CDR1 WNHNN, CDR2 SYGVQD (reference sequence). CDR3 length: 14 residues. The V gene lost 3 bases and the J gene lost 3 bases, with 10 bases spanning the gap. For the CDR3, the DNA is TGCGCCAGCAGTGAATGGACTCCTACAGATACGCAGTATTTT. Its protein is CASSEWTPTDTQYF.

The rearrangement joins TRBV27 to TRBJ1-6; D is perhaps TRBD1 (5 bases). The CDR3 has 15 residues. V lost 5 bases, J lost 3 bases, and 11 bases lay in between. Germline CDR1 reads MNHEY; CDR2 reads SMNVEV (reference sequence). The CDR3 DNA sequence: TGTGCCAGCAGTCTAAGACAGTTCTATAATTCACCCCTCCACTTT. Encoded protein: CASSLRQFYNSPLHF.

This clone has only one observation. This sequence joins TRBV10-1 and TRBJ2-4; D ambiguous. The V end was cut by 0 bases, the J end by 6 bases, with 21 bases between. CDR3 size: 18 residues. CDR1 is WNHNN, CDR2 SYGVQD, per germline (reference sequence). The CDR3, as DNA: TGCGCCAGCAGTGAGTCGAAATCTACGTCCCCCGAGGCAAACATTCAGTACTTC. Residues: CASSESKSTSPEANIQYF.